This T cell receptor (beta chain) was sequenced during a study of blood T cell repertoires in COVID-19 (dated by TCRdb to 2018 to 2020). Some background on the complete study: Samples from collaborators originated in the United States, Italy and Spain and spanned both the acute and convalescent phases of COVID-19. The prospective study material was composed of cDNA or gDNA derived from T cells, B-cell-depleted T cells, or PBMCs. Deeply sampled blood TCRbeta repertoires from subjects exposed to, actively infected with, or recovered from COVID-19 were included in the dataset. The repertoires were released in a freely available public database intended as a resource for research on the immune response to SARS-CoV-2. The samples were drawn from two sources: the first 160 participants of the ongoing ImmuneRACE study, and 1,200 or so subjects contributed by 6 global collaborators. A de-identified subject ID, COVID-19 status, age in years and sex were almost always included in the sample metadata. Where available, HLA class I and class II types were taken from metadata supplied by the sample provider and were not determined by assay-based typing.

Participants in the prospective study were enrolled through a virtual design, were aged roughly 18 to 100 years, and lived in fewer than 30 United States geographic areas. Cohort assignment in the prospective study relied on participant-reported clinical history from a screening survey and a study questionnaire. Recovered participants in ImmuneRACE Cohort 3 were defined as having two consecutive negative NP/OP PCR tests, clearance from a healthcare professional, or resolution of symptoms. Each participant in the prospective study had whole blood, serum and a nasopharyngeal or oropharyngeal swab collected by mobile phlebotomists. Participants in the prospective study had the option to provide additional blood draws and questionnaires over an approximately 2-month period. Before DNA extraction, blood samples from the prospective study were shipped at room temperature or frozen. The junction carries 16 bases between V and J, which are trimmed by 6 bases and 7 bases respectively. The CDR3 measures 14 amino acids from cysteine to phenylalanine. Just CDR3 DNA is preserved here, 42 bases in frame from base 1. From the germline V gene, CDR1 is MNHEY and CDR2 is SVGAGI.

TCRbeta CDR3 regions were amplified from genomic DNA using the immunoSEQ Assay, a bias-controlled multiplex PCR. The source study handled its data this way. The number of nucleated cells in each sample was estimated from the amplification of reference gene primers within the assay. To quantify the absolute abundance of each unique TCRbeta CDR3 rearrangement, sequence reads were collapsed and filtered. Productive Simpson clonality was computed per sample as the square root of Simpson's diversity index over productive rearrangements. Imported from immuneACCESS, the table was reduced by TCRdb to in-frame sequences with V and J called. These copies leave out some clones; in studies compared against another copy, an unresolved V gene accounts for under half, and the cause of the remainder is not known. V, J and clone size are taken as reported in that table, and D and trimming were inferred from the DNA itself. This sample holds 330,000 or so clones; about 92% were observed only once. The ten biggest clones cover around 20% of the sample.

What the work shows at the level of the full study, not this receptor alone: The quantity of clinical and demographic metadata differed by source and by participant and was supplied without curation.

Remarks on this clone: The antigen it recognizes is unknown. It has no much larger one-base neighbor in the sample; base qualities were not kept.

The V gene is TRBV6-5 and the J gene is TRBJ2-1; perhaps TRBD2 is the D gene, with 6 bases matching. Sequenced input: PBMCs or T cells enriched from blood (not recorded which). The sequence was obtained from a woman in her twenties or thirties who had recovered from COVID-19. The CDR3 in this case is CASSPREVLNEQFF. The nucleotide sequence is TGTGCCAGCAGCCCGCGGGAAGTCCTAAATGAGCAGTTCTTC.